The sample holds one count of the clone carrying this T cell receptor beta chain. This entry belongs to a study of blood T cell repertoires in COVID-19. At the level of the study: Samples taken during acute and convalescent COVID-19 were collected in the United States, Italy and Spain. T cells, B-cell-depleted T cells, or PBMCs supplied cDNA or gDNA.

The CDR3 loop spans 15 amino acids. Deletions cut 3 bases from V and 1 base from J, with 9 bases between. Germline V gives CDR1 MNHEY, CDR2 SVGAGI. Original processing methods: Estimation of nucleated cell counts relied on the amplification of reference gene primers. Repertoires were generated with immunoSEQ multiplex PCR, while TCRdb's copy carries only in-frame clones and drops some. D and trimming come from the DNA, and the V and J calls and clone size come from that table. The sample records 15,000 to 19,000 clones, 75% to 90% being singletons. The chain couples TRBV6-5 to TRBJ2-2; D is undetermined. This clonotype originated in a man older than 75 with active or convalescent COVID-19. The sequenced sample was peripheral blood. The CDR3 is CASSYNPENTGELFF. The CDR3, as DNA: TGTGCCAGCAGTTATAATCCAGAGAACACCGGGGAGCTGTTTTTT.